These T cell receptor beta chains were read from a single sample in a study of naive and memory T cell subsets. TCRdb re-derived calls from the 5' RACE reads in MiXCR, one entry per CDR3 protein. The sample yields tens of thousands of distinct CDR3 sequences, 6.5% to 8.5% seen once. The receptors shown here come from a female donor in good health. Both conserved end residues are part of each CDR3. Fields, in order: clone size, J gene, V gene, D gene, CDR3 DNA, CDR3 protein. D genes are given only for firm matches. The size entry is marked missing in some rows and otherwise reads once, few, many or a size class.

.	TRBJ2-7	TRBV5-1	TRBD1	TGCGCCAGCAGCCCCGGACAGGCCTCCTACGAGCAGTACTTC	CASSPGQASYEQYF
many	TRBJ2-3	TRBV16	.	TGTGCCAGCAGCCAATCAGGGCGGACAGATACGCAGTATTTT	CASSQSGRTDTQYF
many	TRBJ1-1	TRBV6-2/TRBV6-3	.	TGTGCCAGCAGTTACACGGATGGGACACCGAACACTGAAGCTTTCTTT	CASSYTDGTPNTEAFF
few	TRBJ2-2	TRBV6-2/TRBV6-3	.	TGTGCCAGCAGTTCGGACACCGGGGAGCTGTTTTTT	CASSSDTGELFF
.	TRBJ1-1	TRBV29-1	.	TGCAGCGTTACGACAGTAAGCACTGAAGCTTTCTTT	CSVTTVSTEAFF
many	TRBJ1-1	TRBV18	TRBD1	TGTGCCAGCTCACCAAGGACAGGCTTGAACACTGAAGCTTTCTTT	CASSPRTGLNTEAFF
few	TRBJ1-4	TRBV7-9	TRBD1	TGTGCCAGCAGCTGGGACAGGGAGTGGGATGAAAAACTGTTTTTT	CASSWDREWDEKLFF
many	TRBJ1-1	TRBV4-2	TRBD1	TGTGCCAGCAGCCAAGGGGACAGAAACACTGAAGCTTTCTTT	CASSQGDRNTEAFF
many	TRBJ1-1	TRBV13	.	TGTGCCAGCAGCCCCGGGCCGATTGGAGGTCGGGCTTTCTTT	CASSPGPIGGRAFF
.	TRBJ1-5	TRBV30	.	TGTGCCTGGAGTCGCCAGGGAGATCAGCCCCAGCATTTT	CAWSRQGDQPQHF
.	TRBJ2-7	TRBV7-8	.	TGTACCAGCTTTCCCTATAGGGCAGGCCGCTACGAGCAGTACTTC	CTSFPYRAGRYEQYF
few	TRBJ2-1	TRBV5-1	TRBD2	TGCGCCAGCAGCTTGTACGGGACTAGCGGGGGGACCGAGCAGTTCTTC	CASSLYGTSGGTEQFF
many	TRBJ1-2	TRBV28	.	TGTGCCAGCAGTTTAGCCGGCAGCCCCTATGGCTACACCTTC	CASSLAGSPYGYTF
many	TRBJ2-1	TRBV6-6	.	TGTGCCAGCAGTGGGGGGGGCCGAGGTGAGCAGTTCTTC	CASSGGGRGEQFF
few	TRBJ1-5	TRBV12-3/TRBV12-4	.	TGTGCCAGCTGTTTTCTCGGCCAGCCCCAGCATTTT	CASCFLGQPQHF
many	TRBJ1-6	TRBV6-5	.	TGTGCCAGCAGTTACAGAGCTGGACGGCTCTATAATTCACCCCTCCACTTT	CASSYRAGRLYNSPLHF
many	TRBJ1-1	TRBV7-2	.	TGTGCCAGCAGCTTAAGGAACGGTAAAGCTTTCTTT	CASSLRNGKAFF
.	TRBJ2-4	TRBV20-1	.	TGCAGTGCTAGAACGGACGCGGGAGCCAAAAACATTCAGTACTTC	CSARTDAGAKNIQYF
.	TRBJ1-4	TRBV14	.	TGTGCCAGCAGCAAAAGAAGTGAAAAACTGTTTTTT	CASSKRSEKLFF
many	TRBJ2-2	TRBV10-3	TRBD1	TGTGCCATCAAGACGGACAGGGAAGGGGGTTCGGCCGGGGAGCTGTTTTTT	CAIKTDREGGSAGELFF
few	TRBJ1-4	TRBV27	.	TGTGCCAGCAGTCGAGGACGTCCCGGCGATGAAAAACTGTTTTTT	CASSRGRPGDEKLFF
many	TRBJ2-7	TRBV7-8	.	TGTGCCAGCAGCTTAATCGTCGGATACGAGCAGTACTTC	CASSLIVGYEQYF
few	TRBJ2-5	TRBV5-4	.	TGTGCCAGCAGAACTCTAGCGTCCAGCCAAGAGACCCAGTACTTC	CASRTLASSQETQYF
many	TRBJ1-1	TRBV12-3/TRBV12-4	TRBD1	TGTGCCAGCAGTGGGAGCAGGGGGATGGTCGGTGAAGCTTTCTTT	CASSGSRGMVGEAFF
many	TRBJ1-1	TRBV3-1	.	TGTGCCAGCAGCCAACATCAGCTACCTGAAGCTTTCTTT	CASSQHQLPEAFF
many	TRBJ1-5	TRBV15	TRBD1	TGTGCCACCAGCAGGGGGACAGGGGACTATCAGCCCCAGCATTTT	CATSRGTGDYQPQHF
few	TRBJ1-1	TRBV7-9	.	TGTGCCAGCAGCTCGGACGCGGCCACTGAAGCTTTCTTT	CASSSDAATEAFF
many	TRBJ1-4	TRBV15	.	TGTGCCACCAGCAGATCTTTGGGCGGTAATGAAAAACTGTTTTTT	CATSRSLGGNEKLFF
few	TRBJ2-7	TRBV28	TRBD1	TGTGCCAGCAGTTTAGGACAGGTCCCCGGGCAGTACTTC	CASSLGQVPGQYF
few	TRBJ1-2	TRBV18	TRBD1	TGTGCCAGCTCACCTCTGCCCGACAGGGCTGACTATGGCTACACCTTC	CASSPLPDRADYGYTF
many	TRBJ1-3	TRBV20-1	.	TGCAGTGCTAGCCACGGGAGCTCTGAAAACACCATATATTTT	CSASHGSSENTIYF
many	TRBJ1-5	TRBV4-2	.	TGTGCCAGCAGCCAAGAGGGGGGACAGCCCCAGCATTTT	CASSQEGGQPQHF
many	TRBJ2-1	TRBV6-2/TRBV6-3	.	TGTGCCAGCAGAGGGACGATCTACAATGAGCAGTTCTTC	CASRGTIYNEQFF
many	TRBJ1-2	TRBV6-1	.	TGTGCCAGCAGCCCCTATCCTCAGGGCAGGTACTATGGCTACACCTTC	CASSPYPQGRYYGYTF
.	TRBJ2-1	TRBV6-5	.	TGTGCCAGCAGGAGGGAGGGGGCGCAATGGAATGAGCAGTTCTTC	CASRREGAQWNEQFF
many	TRBJ1-1	TRBV29-1	.	TGCAGCGGTACACCCGACTTGAACACTGAAGCTTTCTTT	CSGTPDLNTEAFF
many	TRBJ1-4	TRBV12-3/TRBV12-4	.	TGTGCCAGCAGCACCGAAAGGGGTGGAGTAGGTGAAAAACTGTTTTTT	CASSTERGGVGEKLFF
few	TRBJ1-1	TRBV28	.	TGTGCCAGCAGTCCCTGGGAAGGGCTGAACACTGAAGCTTTCTTT	CASSPWEGLNTEAFF
few	TRBJ2-5	TRBV29-1	TRBD1	TGCAGCGTTTCAGGGGGCTTAAAGACCCAGTACTTC	CSVSGGLKTQYF
.	TRBJ2-5	TRBV7-2	TRBD2	TGTGCCAGCAGCGGGCGGGGGGGGTCGGTAGAGACCCAGTACTTC	CASSGRGGSVETQYF
many	TRBJ2-7	TRBV30	TRBD1	TGTGCCTGGAGTGGCCCCGGGACAGCCACCTCCTACGAGCAGTACTTC	CAWSGPGTATSYEQYF
few	TRBJ2-1	TRBV5-4	TRBD1	TGTGCCAGCAGCTGGACAGGGGAGTCCTACAATGAGCAGTTCTTC	CASSWTGESYNEQFF
.	TRBJ2-4	TRBV3-1	.	TGTGCCAGCAGCCTTTGGGACCAGGAGAATGCCAAAAACATTCAGTACTTC	CASSLWDQENAKNIQYF
many	TRBJ1-1	TRBV2	.	TGTGCCAGCAATCCTACTAAGGTCACTGAAGCTTTCTTT	CASNPTKVTEAFF
.	TRBJ2-7	TRBV7-2	TRBD1	TGTGCCAGCAGCGGACAGGGTTCGCTGCTGGACGAGCAGTACTTC	CASSGQGSLLDEQYF
.	TRBJ2-3	TRBV6-5	TRBD2	TGTGCCAGCAGTTACTCAGCTAGCGGAGCTGCCTTAGGGAGCGCAGATACGCAGTATTTT	CASSYSASGAALGSADTQYF
many	TRBJ2-7	TRBV7-2	TRBD1	TGTGCCAGCAGCCGGGACAGCGGATACGAGCAGTACTTC	CASSRDSGYEQYF
few	TRBJ2-5	TRBV6-6	.	TGTGCCAGCAGTTACCGAGAGACCCAGTACTTC	CASSYRETQYF
many	TRBJ2-2	TRBV27	TRBD2	TGTGCCGCCTGGCGGGGGTCCTCCGGAACCGGGGAGCTGTTTTTT	CAAWRGSSGTGELFF
many	TRBJ1-6	TRBV6-2/TRBV6-3	.	TGTGCCAGCAGTTATCCCCCGGTCACCCTCCACTTT	CASSYPPVTLHF
many	TRBJ2-1	TRBV29-1	TRBD1	TGCAGCGTTGGACAGGGGTTTTTAGATGAGCAGTTCTTC	CSVGQGFLDEQFF
many	TRBJ2-1	TRBV29-1	.	TGCTCTGGTGGGGCAGGATGCTACAATGAGCAGTTCTTC	CSGGAGCYNEQFF
many	TRBJ2-2	TRBV5-1	.	TGCGCCAGCAGCTTGTCTGAGGGTGAGGGAAGGACCGGGGAGCTGTTTTTT	CASSLSEGEGRTGELFF
.	TRBJ2-3	TRBV9	TRBD1	TGTGCCAGCAGTAGGGGACAGGGCGCCGCAGATACGCAGTATTTT	CASSRGQGAADTQYF
few	TRBJ2-7	TRBV6-2/TRBV6-3	.	TGTGCCAGCAGTTACGACCTCCAAACCTACGAGCAGTACTTC	CASSYDLQTYEQYF
.	TRBJ2-3	TRBV29-1	.	TGCAGCGTTGTTAGGACAGCTAGCACAGATACGCAGTATTTT	CSVVRTASTDTQYF
few	TRBJ2-1	TRBV5-1	TRBD2	TGCGCCAGCAGCTTGCAGGGTAGGCGGGGGACCAGCTCCTACAATGAGCAGTTCTTC	CASSLQGRRGTSSYNEQFF
many	TRBJ1-6	TRBV6-5	TRBD1	TGTGCCAGCAGACCGACCGGGACAGGGGGCGTTTTGGGTTCTACACCCCTCCACTTT	CASRPTGTGGVLGSTPLHF
many	TRBJ1-6	TRBV7-8	TRBD1	TGTGCCAGCAGCTTGATGCTACAGGGGGCGACGTCACCCCTCCACTTT	CASSLMLQGATSPLHF